These 14 T cell receptor beta chains were all obtained from the same sample, sequenced in a study of T cells in Graves' hyperthyroidism and ophthalmopathy. RNA transcripts were the template for amplifying TCR beta CDR3 regions. With the HTBI primer set, the TCR CDR3 went through a first round of RT-PCR. TCRdb reprocessed the multiplex PCR reads with MiXCR, giving one entry per CDR3 protein. The sample contains about 500,000 distinct CDR3 sequences, approximately 15% of which appear only once. Material for sequencing was blood. Receptors originate from a woman aged 18-30 years with Graves' hyperthyroidism.

This clonotype showed up just a few times. This sequence joins TRBV29-1 and TRBJ1-5; D gene ambiguous. Germline-derived CDR1 and CDR2 are SQVTM and ANQGSEA. V shed 4 bases and J shed 3 bases, with 7 bases lying between them. This CDR3 is built from 12 residues. CDR3 in amino acids: CSVVGDNQPQHF. The CDR3 DNA reads as TGCAGCGTTGTCGGGGACAATCAGCCCCAGCATTTT. Based on the CDR3 plus reference TRBV29-1 and TRBJ1-5, the full variable domain is SAVISQKPSRDICQRGTSLTIQCQVDSQVTMMFWYRQQPGQSLTLIATANQGSEATYESGFVIDKFPISRPNLTFSTLTVSNMSPEDSSIYLCSVVGDNQPQHFGDGTRLSIL.

In regard to this clonotype: A much larger clone lies one base from this, so it may be a read error. The V gene is TRBV5-1, the J gene TRBJ2-3; the D gene is possibly TRBD2 (5 bases). The CDR3 is 17 residues long. The germline CDR1 and CDR2 sequences are SGHRS and YFSETQ. As DNA, the CDR3 is TGCGCCTGCAGCTTGGCCGCCGAGGGCGTCAACACAGATACGCAGTATTTT. Protein product: CACSLAAEGVNTDTQYF.

CDR3 protein: CSLETSGRETQYF. In DNA form, the CDR3 reads TGCAGCCTCGAGACTAGCGGGAGAGAGACCCAGTACTTC. The chain couples TRBV29-1 to TRBJ2-5; 12 bases are shared with TRBD2. The CDR3 sequence is 13 residues long. CDR1 is SQVTM, CDR2 ANQGSEA, per germline. V shed 8 bases, J shed 4 bases, and the junction held 5 bases outside the gene matches.

This chain joins TRBV7-2 and TRBJ1-2; no reliable D call. Between the trimmed V and J ends, which lost 1 base and 0 bases, there was a span of 6 bases. Per germline, CDR1 SGHTA and CDR2 FQGNSA. This CDR3 is 14 amino acids long. CDR3: CASSLEVTNYGYTF. CDR3 sequence (DNA): TGTGCCAGCAGCTTAGAGGTCACTAACTATGGCTACACCTTC.

The V call is TRBV18, the J call TRBJ2-1; weak D call: TRBD2 (6 bases). V shed 3 bases and J shed 2 bases, with 11 bases lying between them. Germline V gene lookup returns CDR1 KGHSH and CDR2 LQKENI. The CDR3 has 15 amino acids. The DNA of the CDR3 is TGTGCCAGCTCACCTCTTTCGGGAGCCTACAATGAGCAGTTCTTC. Amino acid sequence: CASSPLSGAYNEQFF.

This clonotype was seen many times. The chain combines TRBV7-2 with TRBJ2-7, with D uncertain. The germline CDR1 and CDR2 sequences are SGHTA and FQGNSA. V was pared by 8 bases and J by 0 bases, with 5 bases between. There are 11 residues in the CDR3. CDR3 DNA sequence: TGTGCCAGCGCGAGCTCCTACGAGCAGTACTTC. Protein: CASASSYEQYF. The full variable domain, rest sourced from reference TRBV7-2 and TRBJ2-7, is GAGVSQSPSNKVTEKGKDVELRCDPISGHTALYWYRQSLGQGLEFLIYFQGNSAPDKSGLPSDRFSAERTGGSVSTLTIQRTQQEDSAVYLCASASSYEQYFGPGTRLTVT.

This clonotype was observed many times. This chain links TRBV28 with TRBJ2-7, with 12 bases matching TRBD2. Germline V gene data show CDR1 as MDHEN and CDR2 as SYDVKM. This CDR3 region has 16 residues. V was pared by 1 base and J by 9 bases, with 10 bases of the junction left unmatched. The CDR3 nucleotides are TGTGCCAGCAGTTTATCTCCGAGACTAGCGGGAGTCGGGCAGTACTTC. Protein product: CASSLSPRLAGVGQYF.

The chain joins TRBV4-3 to TRBJ1-1; D call uncertain. Looked up from germline, CDR1 is LGHNA and CDR2 is YSLEER. V lost 0 bases and J 4 bases, leaving 15 bases between the germline ends. CDR3 length: 16 amino acids. The CDR3 is CASSQDPLQRGTEAFF. The DNA of the CDR3 is TGCGCCAGCAGCCAAGATCCCCTGCAAAGAGGCACTGAAGCTTTCTTT.

This clonotype was counted ten times or more. The chain carries TRBV2 and TRBJ2-5, with 10 bases that match TRBD2. CDR1 and CDR2 from the germline V gene are SNHLY and FYNNEI. This CDR3 is 14 amino acids long. V dropped 8 bases and J dropped 3; count of bases not matched to a gene: 6. The CDR3 spells CASSRGTSEETQYF. As DNA, the CDR3 is TGTGCCAGCTCCAGGGGGACTAGCGAAGAGACCCAGTACTTC. Looking up the rest from reference TRBV2 and TRBJ2-5 gives the full variable domain: EPEVTQTPSHQVTQMGQEVILRCVPISNHLYFYWYRQILGQKVEFLVSFYNNEISEKSEIFDDQFSVERPDGSNFTLKIRSTKLEDSAMYFCASSRGTSEETQYFGPGTRLLVL.

This clonotype was recorded many times. J is TRBJ2-1 and V is TRBV6-2 or TRBV6-3; possible D gene TRBD1, 6 bases. Trimming left V 5 bases short and J 6 bases short, with 23 bases between. Germline V gene sequence: CDR1 MNHEY, CDR2 SVGEGT. This CDR3 has 17 residues. Here the CDR3 DNA reads TGTGCCAGCAGTGTATACAGTGAGGGGGTTCAGGGCAATGAGCAGTTCTTC. Residues: CASSVYSEGVQGNEQFF.

This clonotype has a count of ten or more. The chain recombines TRBV20-1 with TRBJ1-1; no clear D. This CDR3 has 14 amino acids. The V end lost 2 bases, the J end lost 10 bases, and 20 bases lay between the germline ends. Germline V lookup: CDR1 DFQATT, CDR2 SNEGSKA (reference sequence). CDR3 nucleotides: TGCAGTGCTAGAAGCGTTAATCCTTACCAAGGAGCTTTCTTT. This translates into CSARSVNPYQGAFF.

This clonotype was found many times. The chain joins TRBV29-1 to TRBJ1-1; D remains ambiguous. Between the trimmed V and J ends, which lost 3 bases and 9 bases, there was a span of 5 bases. The CDR3 totals 9 residues. CDR1 and CDR2 (germline): SQVTM, ANQGSEA. CDR3 nucleotides: TGCAGCGTTGAGGGGAAAGCTTTCTTT. Protein: CSVEGKAFF. Full variable domain (missing parts from reference TRBV29-1 and TRBJ1-1): SAVISQKPSRDICQRGTSLTIQCQVDSQVTMMFWYRQQPGQSLTLIATANQGSEATYESGFVIDKFPISRPNLTFSTLTVSNMSPEDSSIYLCSVEGKAFFGQGTRLTVV.

This chain uses TRBV19 with TRBJ1-2, with D perhaps matching TRBD1 (5 bases). CDR1 and CDR2 from the germline V gene are LNHDA and SQIVND (reference sequence). The CDR3 totals 14 residues. V was pared by 3 bases and J by 7 bases, with 15 bases between. In nucleotides, the CDR3 is TGTGCCAGTAGTATCGGTACAGGTCCTATTGGCTACACCTTC. This sequence encodes CASSIGTGPIGYTF.

The CDR3 region has the DNA TGTGCCAGCAGGCTCCACGGGAACACCGGGGAGCTGTTTTTT. Its translation: CASRLHGNTGELFF. This chain uses TRBV12-3 or TRBV12-4 with TRBJ2-2, with D uncertain. V lost 6 bases, J lost 1 base, and 9 bases lay in between. The CDR3 has 14 amino acids.